This entry concerns a single TCR beta chain. CDR3 size: 14 residues. V was trimmed by 2 bases and J by 2 bases, leaving 7 bases between them. Germline V lookup: CDR1 KGHSH, CDR2 LQKENI. This sample was taken from a study of control samples from healthy donors and cancer patients. The table came from immunoSEQ multiplex PCR; TCRdb's copy has only in-frame clones and leaves some out. The data contain tens of thousands of clones, about 88% of them seen just once; the ten biggest clones take up 14%. The chain couples TRBV18 to TRBJ1-5; unclear D gene. This sequence originates from a woman in her 70s in good health. Sequences were obtained from blood. The CDR3 region is CASSPNRGNQPQHF. The CDR3 nucleotides are TGTGCCAGCTCACCAAATAGGGGCAATCAGCCCCAGCATTTT.